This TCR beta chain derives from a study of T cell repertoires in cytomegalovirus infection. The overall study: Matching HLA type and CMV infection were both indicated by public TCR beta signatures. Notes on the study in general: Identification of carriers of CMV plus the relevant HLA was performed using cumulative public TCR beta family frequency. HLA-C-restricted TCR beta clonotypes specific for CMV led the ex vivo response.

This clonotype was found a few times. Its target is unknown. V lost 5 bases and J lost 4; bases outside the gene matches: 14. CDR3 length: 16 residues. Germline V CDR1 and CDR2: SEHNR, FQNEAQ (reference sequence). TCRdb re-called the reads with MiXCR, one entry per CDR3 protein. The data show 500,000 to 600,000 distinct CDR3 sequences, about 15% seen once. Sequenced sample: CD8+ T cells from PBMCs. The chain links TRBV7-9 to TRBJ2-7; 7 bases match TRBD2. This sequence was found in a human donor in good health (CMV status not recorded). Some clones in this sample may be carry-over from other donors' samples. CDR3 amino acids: CASSPPLERDRYEQYF. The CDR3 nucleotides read TGTGCCAGCAGCCCCCCTTTGGAGCGGGATCGATACGAGCAGTACTTC.